These 4 T cell receptor beta chains share one sample of origin, sequenced in a study of blood T cell repertoires in COVID-19. This table comes from immunoSEQ multiplex PCR, and its TCRdb copy is limited to in-frame clones, with some not included. The sample has about 220,000 clones; more than 80% are singletons. The sample comprised PBMCs or T cells enriched from blood (not recorded which). The receptors were gathered from a woman between 18 and 29 years old in a cohort exposed to, infected with or recovered from COVID-19 (not recorded which).

V and J are TRBV7-6 and TRBJ1-2; 10 bases are shared with TRBD1. Germline lookup yields CDR1 SGHVS and CDR2 FNYEAQ. This CDR3 has 16 residues. Trimming cost V 0 bases and J 3 bases; bases outside gene matches: 4. CDR3 sequence: CASSLARDRGDYGYTF. CDR3 nucleotides: TGTGCCAGCAGCTTAGCAAGGGACAGGGGTGACTATGGCTACACCTTC. The variable domain in full, with the rest retrieved from reference TRBV7-6 and TRBJ1-2, is GAGVSQSPRYKVTKRGQDVALRCDPISGHVSLYWYRQALGQGPEFLTYFNYEAQQDKSGLPNDRFSAERPEGSISTLTIQRTEQRDSAMYRCASSLARDRGDYGYTFGSGTRLTVV.

This CDR3 reads CASSTLAGGYNEQFF. CDR3 bases: TGTGCCAGCAGCACACTAGCGGGGGGCTACAATGAGCAGTTCTTC. The V and J genes are TRBV9 and TRBJ2-1, with 12 bases matching TRBD2. The CDR3 has 15 residues. V lost 4 bases, J lost 3 bases, and 2 bases stayed unmatched. The germline gives CDR1 SGDLS, CDR2 YYNGEE.

The chain is built from TRBV7-9 and TRBJ1-5; 9 bases fit TRBD1. There are 14 residues in the CDR3. CDR1 SEHNR and CDR2 FQNEAQ come from the germline V gene (reference sequence). Losses at the gene ends were 3 bases for V and 10 bases for J; bases not matched to a gene: 7. The chain's CDR3 is CASSLTGTGSPQHF. CDR3 sequence (DNA): TGTGCCAGCAGCTTGACCGGGACAGGGTCACCCCAGCATTTT.

J is TRBJ2-1 and V is TRBV18; possibly TRBD1 for D (5 bases). The CDR3 covers 13 residues. With 1 base removed from V and 7 bases from J, the gap between germline ends came to 8 bases. The V gene's germline CDR1 is KGHSH and CDR2 LQKENI. The CDR3 loop is CASSPQGLNEQFF. The CDR3 DNA reads TGTGCCAGCTCACCACAGGGGTTGAATGAGCAGTTCTTC.